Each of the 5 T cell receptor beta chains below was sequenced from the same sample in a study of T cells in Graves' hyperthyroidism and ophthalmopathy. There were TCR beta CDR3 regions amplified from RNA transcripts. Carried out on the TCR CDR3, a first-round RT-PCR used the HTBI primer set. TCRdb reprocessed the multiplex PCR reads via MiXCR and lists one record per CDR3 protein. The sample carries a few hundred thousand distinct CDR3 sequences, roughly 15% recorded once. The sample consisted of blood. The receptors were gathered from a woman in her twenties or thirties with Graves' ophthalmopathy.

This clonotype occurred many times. Here the CDR3 reads CASGSQETQYF. In DNA, the CDR3 is TGTGCCAGCGGATCGCAAGAGACCCAGTACTTC. The chain links TRBV7-2 to TRBJ2-5, with D unclear. The CDR3 is made up of 11 amino acids. V dropped 8 bases and J dropped 2 bases, with 6 bases sitting between them. From germline, CDR1 is SGHTA and CDR2 FQGNSA.

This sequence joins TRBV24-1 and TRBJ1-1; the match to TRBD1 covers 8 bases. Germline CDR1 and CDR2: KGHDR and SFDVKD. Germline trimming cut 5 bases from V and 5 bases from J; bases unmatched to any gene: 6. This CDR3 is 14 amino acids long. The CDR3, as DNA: TGTGCCACCAGTGCGACAGGGGTCTTGACTGAAGCTTTCTTT. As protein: CATSATGVLTEAFF.

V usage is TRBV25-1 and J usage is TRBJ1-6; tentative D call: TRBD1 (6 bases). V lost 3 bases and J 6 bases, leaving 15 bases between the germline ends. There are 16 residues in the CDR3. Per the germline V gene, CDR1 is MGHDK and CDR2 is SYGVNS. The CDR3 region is CASSDAREGGNSPLHF. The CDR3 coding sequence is TGTGCCAGCAGTGACGCACGAGAAGGGGGTAATTCACCCCTCCACTTT.

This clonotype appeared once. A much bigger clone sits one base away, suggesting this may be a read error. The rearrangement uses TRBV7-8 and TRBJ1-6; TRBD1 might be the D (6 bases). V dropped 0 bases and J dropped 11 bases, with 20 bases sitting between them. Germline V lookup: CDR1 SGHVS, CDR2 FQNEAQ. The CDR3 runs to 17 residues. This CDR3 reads CASSLASGQTWNPPLHF. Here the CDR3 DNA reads TGTGCCAGCAGCTTAGCCTCCGGACAGACTTGGAATCCACCCCTCCACTTT.

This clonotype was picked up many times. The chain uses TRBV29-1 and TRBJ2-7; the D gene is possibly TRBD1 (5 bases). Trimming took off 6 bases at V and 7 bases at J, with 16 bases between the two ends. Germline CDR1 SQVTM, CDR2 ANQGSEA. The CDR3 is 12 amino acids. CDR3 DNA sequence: TGCAGCGTCCAGTCAGGGAATCGGGAGCAGTACTTC. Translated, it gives CSVQSGNREQYF.